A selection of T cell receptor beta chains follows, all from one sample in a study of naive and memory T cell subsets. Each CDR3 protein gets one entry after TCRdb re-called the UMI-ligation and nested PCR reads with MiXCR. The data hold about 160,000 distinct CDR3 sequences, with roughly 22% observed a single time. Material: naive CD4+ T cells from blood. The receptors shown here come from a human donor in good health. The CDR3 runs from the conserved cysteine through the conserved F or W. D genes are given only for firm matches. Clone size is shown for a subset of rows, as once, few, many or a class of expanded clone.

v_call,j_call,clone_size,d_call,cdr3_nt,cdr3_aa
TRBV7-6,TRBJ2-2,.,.,TGTGCCAGCAGCCCCCGCCCTCGACAAACGAACACCGGGGAGCTGTTTTTT,CASSPRPRQTNTGELFF
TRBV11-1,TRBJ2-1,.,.,TGTGCCAGCAGCTTAGACAGGGCCGCAGGTGAGCAGTTCTTC,CASSLDRAAGEQFF
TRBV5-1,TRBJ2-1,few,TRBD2,TGCGCCAGCAGCTTGATTAGCGGGACCTCCTACAATGAGCAGTTCTTC,CASSLISGTSYNEQFF
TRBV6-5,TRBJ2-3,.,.,TGTGCCAGCAGTTCAACAGGATGGAGTTTTACAGATACGCAGTATTTT,CASSSTGWSFTDTQYF
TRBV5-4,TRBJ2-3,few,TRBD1,TGTGCCAGCAGCCCTAAAGGGGACAGAGATACGCAGTATTTT,CASSPKGDRDTQYF
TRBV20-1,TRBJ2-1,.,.,TGCAGTGCTAGAGAGGACGAGTTCTCCTACAATGAGCAGTTCTTC,CSAREDEFSYNEQFF
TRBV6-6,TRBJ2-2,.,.,TGTGCCAGCAGTTACCGCGGGACTGGCACCGGGGAGCTGTTTTTT,CASSYRGTGTGELFF
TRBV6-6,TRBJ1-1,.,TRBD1,TGTGCCAGCAGCCGACAGGGGATGAGCACTGAAGCTTTCTTT,CASSRQGMSTEAFF
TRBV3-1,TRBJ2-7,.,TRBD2,TGTGCCAGGAGCGGACGGGGACTAGCGGGAGTAGCCGAGCAGTACTTC,CARSGRGLAGVAEQYF
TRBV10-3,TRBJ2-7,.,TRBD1,TGTGCCATCAGCCCGACAGGGACCTACGAGCAGTACTTC,CAISPTGTYEQYF
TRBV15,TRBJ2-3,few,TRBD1,TGTGCCACCAGCAACCGGGACAGGGGGTCAGATACGCAGTATTTT,CATSNRDRGSDTQYF
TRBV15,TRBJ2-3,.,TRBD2,TGTGCCACCAGCCGGACTAGCGGTAACACAGATACGCAGTATTTT,CATSRTSGNTDTQYF
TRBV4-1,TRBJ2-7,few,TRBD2,TGCGCCAGCAGCCCCCCGGGAGGCGTGTCCGAGCAGTACTTC,CASSPPGGVSEQYF
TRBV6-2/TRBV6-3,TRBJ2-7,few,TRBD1,TGTGCCAGCCAGCAAGTACCGACCGGGACAGCAAGGTATGAGCAGTACTTC,CASQQVPTGTARYEQYF
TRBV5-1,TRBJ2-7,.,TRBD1,TGCGCCAGCAGCTTCGCACCGGGACAGGGGTACGAGCAGTACTTC,CASSFAPGQGYEQYF
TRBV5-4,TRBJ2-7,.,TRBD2,TGTGCCAGCAGCACCGGACTAGCGGGTGAGCAGTACTTC,CASSTGLAGEQYF
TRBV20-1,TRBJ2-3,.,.,TGCAGTTTTCCACAGGGAGGCTATACGCAGTATTTT,CSFPQGGYTQYF
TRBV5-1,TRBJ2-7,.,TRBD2,TGCGCCAGCAGCTTGGGCCGACTAGCGGGAGGCTCCTACGAGCAGTACTTC,CASSLGRLAGGSYEQYF
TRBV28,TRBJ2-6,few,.,TGTGCCAGCGATGGAAACGGGCTCTCTGGGGCCAACGTCCTGACTTTC,CASDGNGLSGANVLTF
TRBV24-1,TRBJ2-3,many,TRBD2,TGTGCCACCAGTGATTTGCAAACTAGCGCGGATACGCAGTATTTT,CATSDLQTSADTQYF
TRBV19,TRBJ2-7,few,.,TGTGCCAGTAGTACCTCCGGGAGCTACGAGCAGTACTTC,CASSTSGSYEQYF
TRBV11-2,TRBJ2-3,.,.,TGTGCCAGCAGCTTAGCTAGAGGGAGGACAGATACGCAGTATTTT,CASSLARGRTDTQYF
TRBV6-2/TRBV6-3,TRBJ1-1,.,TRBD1,TGTGCCAGCAGTCATAGACAGGGTCGGAGAACTGAAGCTTTCTTT,CASSHRQGRRTEAFF
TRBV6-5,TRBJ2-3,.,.,TGTGCCAGCAGTTCCCCTAGAAACACAGATACGCAGTATTTT,CASSSPRNTDTQYF
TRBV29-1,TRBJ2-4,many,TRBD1,TGCAGCTCGAGAGGAGATACAGGGGGTGTGACCAAAAACATTCAGTACTTC,CSSRGDTGGVTKNIQYF
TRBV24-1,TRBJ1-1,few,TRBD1,TGTGCCACCAGTGATTCAGGACAGGGCCTTAGCACTGAAGCTTTCTTT,CATSDSGQGLSTEAFF
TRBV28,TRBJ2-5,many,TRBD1,TGTGCCAGCAGTTTGGACCCTAGGACAGGGAGCCAAGAGACCCAGTACTTC,CASSLDPRTGSQETQYF
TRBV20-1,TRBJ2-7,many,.,TGCAGTGCTGGGAGATTCTCCTACGAGCAGTACTTC,CSAGRFSYEQYF
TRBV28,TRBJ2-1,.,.,TGTGCCAGCAGTTCCCGACGTGACGGGGCGCTCTTGGATGAGCAGTTCTTC,CASSSRRDGALLDEQFF
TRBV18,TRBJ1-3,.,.,TGTGCCAGCTCACCGGCTGGGGCTGGAAACACCATATATTTT,CASSPAGAGNTIYF
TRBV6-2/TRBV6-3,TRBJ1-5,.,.,TGTGCCAGCAGTGAGAGGACAGCCAATCAGCCCCAGCATTTT,CASSERTANQPQHF
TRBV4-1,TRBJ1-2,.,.,TGCGCCAGCAGCCAAGATCTCGGGACCACTAACTATGGCTACACCTTC,CASSQDLGTTNYGYTF
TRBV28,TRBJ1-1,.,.,TGTGCCAGCAGCTGGACAGCTGAAGCTTTCTTT,CASSWTAEAFF
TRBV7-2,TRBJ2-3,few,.,TGTGCCAGCAGCTTTTCTCCTAGCACAGATACGCAGTATTTT,CASSFSPSTDTQYF
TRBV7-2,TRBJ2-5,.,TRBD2,TGTGCCAGCAGCCCTATTAGCGGGAGGGGCGAGACCCAGTACTTC,CASSPISGRGETQYF